The 30 T cell receptor beta chains reported below all come from one sample, sequenced in a study of T cell responses to AZD1222 COVID-19 vaccine. Assay used: immunoSEQ multiplex PCR; TCRdb lists only in-frame clones, some missing. Among 110,000 to 150,000 clones listed, 90% to 95% were seen once. Source: peripheral blood, taken on day 0 of AZD1222 vaccination. The receptor source for this set is an adult in good health.

J is TRBJ1-1 and V is TRBV9, with D uncertain. Germline loops: CDR1 SGDLS, CDR2 YYNGEE. CDR3 length: 14 amino acids. Trimming cost V 0 bases and J 3 bases, with 9 bases left between them. The CDR3 here is CASSVAEGDTEAFF. The CDR3 DNA reads TGTGCCAGCAGCGTAGCTGAGGGTGACACTGAAGCTTTCTTT.

The chain uses TRBV4-2 and TRBJ1-2; D unresolved. The CDR3 is 15 amino acids. V was trimmed by 1 base and J by 0 bases, leaving 9 bases between them. The germline V gene has CDR1 LGHNA and CDR2 YNFKEQ. The chain's CDR3 is CASSQGQATNYGYTF. CDR3 coding DNA: TGTGCCAGCAGCCAAGGGCAGGCTACTAACTATGGCTACACCTTC.

The CDR3 spells CAWSVLGLAVEQFF. The CDR3 coding sequence is TGTGCCTGGAGTGTACTAGGACTAGCCGTTGAGCAGTTCTTC. The V gene is TRBV30, the J gene TRBJ2-1; TRBD2 matches at 8 bases. The germline V gene encodes CDR1 GTSNPN and CDR2 SVGIG (reference sequence). Unmatched junction bases numbered 7, after V lost 0 bases and J lost 9 bases. The CDR3 covers 14 residues.

This chain links TRBV24-1 with TRBJ2-7, with 9 bases aligning to TRBD1. The CDR3 is 16 amino acids. Trimming took 6 bases from V and 7 from J; bases not matched to a gene: 15. Looked up from germline, CDR1 is KGHDR and CDR2 is SFDVKD. The CDR3 reads CATSSADRGTLGEQYF. The CDR3 region has the DNA TGTGCCACCAGTTCAGCCGACAGGGGGACTCTGGGGGAGCAGTACTTC.

CDR3 sequence (DNA): TGTGCCAGCAGCTTATGGGGGACCGGGGAGCTGTTTTTT. Amino acids: CASSLWGTGELFF. V gene TRBV7-9 combines with J gene TRBJ2-2; D may be TRBD1 or TRBD2 (5 bases each). The CDR3 has 13 amino acids. Trimming took off 2 bases at V and 5 bases at J, with 6 bases between the two ends. Per the germline V gene, CDR1 is SEHNR and CDR2 is FQNEAQ (reference sequence).

The table lists this clone with a count of one. The CDR3 DNA reads TGTGCCAGCAGCTTGTATGACCAGACTACGCAGTATTTT. Translation: CASSLYDQTTQYF. This chain joins TRBV5-8 and TRBJ2-3; D is unclear. The germline V gene encodes CDR1 SGHTS and CDR2 YDEGEE. This CDR3 is built from 13 residues. V was cut by 1 base and J by 8 bases, with 11 bases left in between.

This chain joins TRBV4-1 and TRBJ2-5; no firm D call. This CDR3 spans 13 amino acids. Per germline, CDR1 MGHRA and CDR2 YSYEKL. V lost 0 bases and J lost 5, with 7 bases in between. CDR3 region: CASSQEVSETQYF. CDR3 nucleotide sequence: TGCGCCAGCAGCCAAGAAGTGTCGGAGACCCAGTACTTC.

The chain is built from TRBV25-1 and TRBJ1-4; 10 bases are shared with TRBD1. V gave up 5 bases and J gave up 8 bases; unmatched junction bases: 11. This CDR3 is 16 amino acids long. Germline-derived CDR1 and CDR2 are MGHDK and SYGVNS. The CDR3 here is CASSPPRGTGVEKLFF. The CDR3 coding sequence is TGTGCCAGCAGTCCCCCCCGGGGGACAGGGGTCGAAAAACTGTTTTTT.

This chain links TRBV18 with TRBJ2-7; 8 positions agree with TRBD1. In germline, CDR1 is KGHSH, CDR2 LQKENI. The CDR3 consists of 14 residues. The J segment lost 2 bases and the V segment lost 3 bases, leaving 3 bases of the junction unmatched. The CDR3 loop reads CASSPDRAAYEQYF. The DNA for the CDR3 is TGTGCCAGCTCACCGGACAGGGCGGCCTACGAGCAGTACTTC.

The chain carries TRBV6-1 and TRBJ2-7; D is perhaps TRBD2 (5 bases). CDR1 is MNHNS and CDR2 is SASEGT in the germline V gene. Trimming removed 2 bases at V and 2 bases at J, with 10 bases between. This CDR3 is 14 amino acids long. CDR3 DNA sequence: TGTGCCAGCAGTGAAAGGACTGGAACCTACGAGCAGTACTTC. This sequence encodes CASSERTGTYEQYF.

This chain links TRBV4-2 with TRBJ1-1; possibly TRBD1 for D (5 bases). Germline V gives CDR1 LGHNA, CDR2 YNFKEQ. The V end was cut by 2 bases, the J end by 6 bases, with 25 bases between. This CDR3 has 18 residues. The CDR3 DNA reads as TGTGCCAGCAGCCAACCTCGACAGCGGGCAGACCGCATCCCTGAAGCTTTCTTT. Translation: CASSQPRQRADRIPEAFF.

The genes are TRBV28 and TRBJ1-5; D not resolved. The length of the CDR3 is 14 residues. The germline V gene has CDR1 MDHEN and CDR2 SYDVKM. V was trimmed by 4 bases and J by 9 bases, leaving 16 bases between them. CDR3 DNA sequence: TGTGCCAGCAGTTCCCCCTCGGACCGAACGCCCCAGCATTTT. Its protein product is CASSSPSDRTPQHF.

The genes are TRBV18 and TRBJ2-7; a possible D gene is TRBD1 (7 bases). V was pared by 0 bases and J by 2 bases, with 11 bases between. Germline loops: CDR1 KGHSH, CDR2 LQKENI. The CDR3 consists of 15 residues. The CDR3 DNA reads as TGTGCCAGCTCACCACCGGGCAGGGGGGCCTACGAGCAGTACTTC. It translates to CASSPPGRGAYEQYF.

The rearrangement uses TRBV19 and TRBJ1-4; 9 bases map to TRBD1. The CDR3 is 14 amino acids. The V gene end was trimmed by 6 bases and the J gene end by 8 bases; junction bases not matched to a gene: 7. The germline CDR1 and CDR2 sequences are LNHDA and SQIVND (reference sequence). CDR3 in amino acids: CASSTHTGGEKLFF. The DNA of the CDR3 is TGTGCCAGTAGCACCCATACAGGGGGCGAAAAACTGTTTTTT.

This sequence joins TRBV19 and TRBJ1-1; tentatively, D is TRBD1 (6 bases). The V and J ends lost 2 bases and 9 bases respectively, with 13 bases between them. Per the germline V gene, CDR1 is LNHDA and CDR2 is SQIVND (reference sequence). CDR3 size: 13 residues. This chain's CDR3 is CASSITAGVKAFF. The CDR3 nucleotides read TGTGCCAGTAGTATAACTGCAGGGGTGAAAGCTTTCTTT.

The chain employs TRBV4-1 and TRBJ2-4; D remains unclear. V was shortened by 0 bases and J by 0 bases, with 18 bases between the two germline ends. The CDR3 has 19 residues. Germline V gives CDR1 MGHRA, CDR2 YSYEKL. The CDR3 sequence is CASSQEPIHRKLAKNIQYF. The CDR3 region has the DNA TGCGCCAGCAGCCAAGAGCCGATCCACCGAAAACTAGCCAAAAACATTCAGTACTTC.

Remarks on this clone: This same CDR3 is encoded by further DNA sequences in the sample. The chain joins TRBV7-3 to TRBJ1-1; D not certain. Trimming removed 2 bases at V and 1 base at J, with 5 bases between. From germline, CDR1 is SGHTA and CDR2 FQGTGA. The CDR3 extends over 13 amino acids. This CDR3 reads CASSLDENTEAFF. The CDR3 coding sequence is TGTGCCAGCAGCTTAGACGAGAACACTGAAGCTTTCTTT.

V and J are TRBV30 and TRBJ2-3; 8 bases fit TRBD2. J was trimmed by 3 bases and V by 8 bases; bases with no gene match: 16. CDR3 length equals 16 residues. Germline V CDR1 and CDR2: GTSNPN, SVGIG (reference sequence). For the CDR3, the DNA is TGTGCCGCCACCCTTAGTGTCGGGGGGGAAACAGATACGCAGTATTTT. Translation gives CAATLSVGGETDTQYF.

The rearrangement uses TRBV6-5 and TRBJ2-5; D not resolved. The germline V and J ends were trimmed by 7 bases and 5 bases, with 14 bases remaining between them. The CDR3 loop spans 13 amino acids. Germline V gene lookup returns CDR1 MNHEY and CDR2 SVGAGI. CDR3 DNA: TGTGCCAGCATCCCGTATAGCTGGGAGACCCAGTACTTC. It encodes CASIPYSWETQYF.

J is TRBJ1-1 and V is TRBV9, with TRBD1 matching 7 bases. The length of the CDR3 is 15 residues. Germline trimming cut 0 bases from V and 1 base from J; bases unmatched to any gene: 3. The V gene's germline CDR1 is SGDLS and CDR2 YYNGEE. DNA for the CDR3: TGTGCCAGCAGCGTAGCGTACAGGGGGAACACTGAAGCTTTCTTT. Protein product: CASSVAYRGNTEAFF.

The chain combines TRBV11-2 with TRBJ1-2; TRBD1 agrees at 7 bases. Germline V gene sequence: CDR1 SGHAT, CDR2 FQNNGV. The CDR3 runs 13 residues. V shed 0 bases, J shed 14 bases, and the junction held 9 bases outside the gene matches. This CDR3 is CASSLDPRDSGTF. The CDR3 bases are TGTGCCAGCAGCTTAGATCCGCGGGACAGTGGTACCTTC.

The chain is built from TRBV30 and TRBJ2-7, with 9 nucleotides matching TRBD1. The CDR3 has 13 residues. Germline assignment: CDR1 GTSNPN and CDR2 SVGIG (reference sequence). With V trimmed by 5 bases and J by 6 bases, 8 bases remained unmatched. In DNA, the CDR3 is TGTGCCTGGGACTGGGGACAGGGAGCCGAGCAGTACTTC. Protein sequence: CAWDWGQGAEQYF. The full variable domain, completed using reference TRBV30 and TRBJ2-7, is SQTIHQWPATLVQPVGSPLSLECTVEGTSNPNLYWYRQAAGRGLQLLFYSVGIGQISSEVPQNLSASRPQDRQFILSSKKLLLSDSGFYLCAWDWGQGAEQYFGPGTRLTVT.

This clone was recorded once. The chain couples TRBV7-9 to TRBJ1-3, with 7 bases identical to TRBD1. The CDR3 is 15 amino acids. The V gene end was trimmed by 5 bases and the J gene end by 2 bases; junction bases not matched to a gene: 6. Germline-derived CDR1 and CDR2 are SEHNR and FQNEAQ (reference sequence). The CDR3 DNA is TGTGCCAGCAGCCGACAGGGAAGGACTGGAAACACCATATATTTT. It codes for CASSRQGRTGNTIYF.

CDR3 nucleotides: TGCGCCAGCAGCCAAGAAGGGCAGGGTGAGAATGGCTACACCTTC. It specifies CASSQEGQGENGYTF. The chain links TRBV4-3 to TRBJ1-2; tentative D call: TRBD1 (5 bases). Germline CDR1 reads LGHNA; CDR2 reads YSLEER. The V gene lost 0 bases and the J gene lost 6 bases, with 14 bases spanning the gap. The CDR3 spans 15 residues.

The gene calls are TRBV3-1 (or the pseudogene TRBV3-2) and TRBJ2-2; weak D call: TRBD2 (6 bases). The CDR3 has 16 residues. V was cut by 4 bases and J by 1 base, with 13 bases left in between. The germline V gene encodes CDR1 LGHDT and CDR2 YNNKEL (reference sequence). For the CDR3, the DNA is TGTGCCAGCAGCCGTAGGGGACTCCGGAACACCGGGGAGCTGTTTTTT. Encoded protein: CASSRRGLRNTGELFF.

In nucleotides, the CDR3 is TGTGCCAGCAGCCCCGTGGGGACAGGGGACACTGAAGCTTTCTTT. It yields the protein CASSPVGTGDTEAFF. This rearrangement joins TRBV5-5 to TRBJ1-1, with 10 positions matching TRBD1. J lost 3 bases, V lost 4 bases, and 6 bases had no gene match. Germline assignment: CDR1 SGHKS and CDR2 YYEKEE (reference sequence). This CDR3 region has 15 residues.

The chain combines TRBV6-5 with TRBJ1-2; 8 bases map to TRBD1. From germline, CDR1 is MNHEY and CDR2 SVGAGI. J gave up 4 bases and V 5 bases, and 9 bases lay outside the gene matches. The CDR3 consists of 15 residues. The CDR3 reads CASSHYGQGGYGYTF. CDR3 in DNA: TGTGCCAGCAGTCACTATGGACAGGGTGGCTATGGCTACACCTTC.

The chain couples TRBV5-1 to TRBJ1-2; 9 positions agree with TRBD1. CDR1 and CDR2 from the germline V gene are SGHRS and YFSETQ. The CDR3 covers 13 residues. J was trimmed by 7 bases and V by 4 bases; bases with no gene match: 5. The CDR3 loop is CASSVGTGTGYTF. As DNA, the CDR3 is TGCGCCAGCAGCGTAGGGACAGGGACTGGCTACACCTTC.

V usage is TRBV19 and J usage is TRBJ1-2; TRBD1 aligns across 7 bases. CDR1 and CDR2 (germline): LNHDA, SQIVND (reference sequence). With V trimmed by 1 base and J by 4 bases, 6 bases remained unmatched. CDR3 length: 15 amino acids. The CDR3 DNA follows: TGTGCCAGTAGTATAGGGGACAGCGATTCCTATGGCTACACCTTC. This codes for CASSIGDSDSYGYTF.

This chain uses TRBV16 with TRBJ1-1; 12 positions match TRBD1. This CDR3 region has 17 residues. The germline gives CDR1 KGHSY, CDR2 FQNENV. The J segment lost 5 bases and the V segment lost 0 bases, leaving 7 bases of the junction unmatched. CDR3 sequence (DNA): TGTGCCAGCAGCCAATCTTCCTGGGACAGGGGGCTTACTGAAGCTTTCTTT. It translates to CASSQSSWDRGLTEAFF.